This passage covers 10 T cell receptor beta chains from one sample sequenced in a study of glioma-infiltrating T cells after dendritic cell vaccination. Libraries were prepared by immunoSEQ multiplex PCR; TCRdb keeps only in-frame clonotypes and omits some of them. The sample carries about 90,000 clones, 83% recorded once. Time point specified: after dendritic cell vaccination, including at tumor progression/relapse. The specimen was blood, collected after dendritic cell vaccination. The receptors here all came from a human donor with glioblastoma.

The V gene is TRBV10-3, the J gene TRBJ2-7; D might be TRBD2 (5 bases). The CDR3 totals 15 residues. The germline V gene has CDR1 ENHRY and CDR2 SYGVKD. Trimming removed 8 bases at V and 7 bases at J, with 24 bases between. This CDR3 reads CAIGIEGRGTREQYF. The CDR3 nucleotides read TGTGCCATCGGGATCGAAGGACGGGGAACGAGGGAGCAGTACTTC.

This clone was counted a single time. J is TRBJ1-2 and V is TRBV10-3; D unclear. The CDR3 totals 13 residues. V lost 3 bases to trimming and J lost 3 bases, with 8 bases between them. Germline CDR1 ENHRY, CDR2 SYGVKD. The CDR3 spells CAISDWEDYGYTF. CDR3 sequence (DNA): TGTGCCATCAGTGATTGGGAGGACTATGGCTACACCTTC.

The chain joins TRBV25-1 to TRBJ2-2; 10 nucleotides agree with TRBD1. Germline loops: CDR1 MGHDK, CDR2 SYGVNS. CDR3 length: 15 residues. V trimming: 8 bases; J trimming: 4 bases; junction bases outside the gene matches: 7. The CDR3 region has the DNA TGTGCCAGCGAGACAGGGGGCTTTCCCACCGGGGAGCTGTTTTTT. Residues: CASETGGFPTGELFF.

The V and J genes are TRBV5-6 and TRBJ1-6; the D gene is possibly TRBD1 (5 bases). The CDR3 runs to 14 residues. V lost 4 bases and J lost 7, with 12 bases in between. In germline, CDR1 is SGHDT, CDR2 YYEEEE. This chain's CDR3 is CASSVWGGNSPLHF. CDR3 DNA sequence: TGTGCCAGCAGCGTTTGGGGGGGAAATTCACCCCTCCACTTT.

The sample holds one count of this clone. This chain uses TRBV5-5 with TRBJ2-3; 7 bases align to TRBD2. Germline loops: CDR1 SGHKS, CDR2 YYEKEE (reference sequence). Losses at the gene ends were 4 bases for V and 4 bases for J; bases not matched to a gene: 6. The CDR3 is 14 residues long. CDR3 coding DNA: TGTGCCAGCAGCCTAGGACTAGAGGCAGATACGCAGTATTTT. Amino acid sequence: CASSLGLEADTQYF.

The rearrangement uses TRBV4-3 and TRBJ2-1, with 9 nucleotides matching TRBD2. This CDR3 contains 16 residues. The germline CDR1 and CDR2 sequences are LGHNA and YSLEER. The J segment lost 10 bases and the V segment lost 0 bases, leaving 10 bases of the junction unmatched. The CDR3 protein is CASSQDVARGGLEQFF. In DNA form, the CDR3 reads TGCGCCAGCAGCCAAGATGTCGCGCGGGGGGGACTCGAGCAGTTCTTC.

This chain connects TRBV5-4 to TRBJ2-1, with 13 bases matching TRBD2. This CDR3 comprises 15 residues. Germline CDR1 SGHNT, CDR2 YYREEE (reference sequence). V shed 4 bases and J 9 bases; nucleotides not matched to a gene: 7. DNA for the CDR3: TGTGCCAGCAGCCCTTGGACTAGCGGGGGAGTTGAGCAGTTCTTC. This gives the protein CASSPWTSGGVEQFF. Combining the CDR3 with reference TRBV5-4 and TRBJ2-1 gives the whole variable domain ETGVTQSPTHLIKTRGQQVTLRCSSQSGHNTVSWYQQALGQGPQFIFQYYREEENGRGNFPPRFSGLQFPNYSSELNVNALELDDSALYLCASSPWTSGGVEQFFGPGTRLTVL.

The chain couples TRBV11-2 to TRBJ2-7; 9 positions match TRBD1. Germline values: CDR1 SGHAT, CDR2 FQNNGV. CDR3 size: 17 residues. After removal of 4 bases from V and 1 base from J, the junction contained 11 bases not matched to a gene. Here the CDR3 reads CASSSRSGTGTSYEQYF. CDR3 coding DNA: TGTGCCAGCAGCTCCCGCTCCGGGACAGGGACATCCTACGAGCAGTACTTC.

The chain's CDR3 is CASSQEASGGTNEQFF. Here the CDR3 DNA reads TGTGCCAGCAGCCAAGAGGCTAGCGGGGGGACGAATGAGCAGTTCTTC. The chain links TRBV4-2 to TRBJ2-1, with 11 bases fitting TRBD2. The CDR3 is 16 residues long. V lost 0 bases to trimming and J lost 7 bases; unmatched junction nucleotides: 5. Germline V gene lookup returns CDR1 LGHNA and CDR2 YNFKEQ.

The chain carries TRBV4-3 and TRBJ1-4; tentatively, D is TRBD1 (5 bases). The CDR3 has 15 residues. V shed 0 bases and J shed 2 bases, with 7 bases lying between them. CDR1 and CDR2 (germline): LGHNA, YSLEER. CDR3 coding DNA: TGCGCCAGCAGCCAAGACAGGGCCACTAATGAAAAACTGTTTTTT. Protein: CASSQDRATNEKLFF.